This note documents a single TCR beta chain sequence. Germline is not matched at one junction end, which may reflect a read error. Specified time point: persistent/refractory GD, antithyroid drugs over 5 years with positive TRAb. Preparation of the TCR library used RNA extracted from PBMCs. For TCR beta, libraries came from iRepertoire HTBI primers and Arm-PCR of CDR3 regions. TCRdb reprocessed the multiplex PCR reads via MiXCR and lists one record per CDR3 protein. The sample lists roughly 500,000 distinct CDR3 sequences; 22% were seen once. This CDR3 comprises 15 residues. Germline V gene data show CDR1 as LGHDT and CDR2 as YNNKEL (reference sequence). This sample is part of a study of regulatory T cells in long-lasting Graves disease.

The chain couples TRBV3-1 to TRBJ2-7; TRBD1 agrees at 8 bases. The starting material was peripheral blood mononuclear cells (PBMCs), obtained when the disease was refractory, from a patient treated with antithyroid drugs. This receptor was identified in a female donor with Graves disease. CDR3 nucleotides: TGTGTCAGCAGCCCTCCGTGGACAGGGACCTACGAGCAGTACTTC. It is translated as CVSSPPWTGTYEQYF.